A single sample gave rise to the 10 T cell receptor beta chains below, sequenced in a study of cytomegalovirus exposure and HLA in healthy donors. Primers: 60 Vbeta forward and 13 Jbeta reverse. Assay used: immunoSEQ multiplex PCR; TCRdb lists only in-frame clones, some missing. The sample lists some 130,000 clones, more than 65% seen once, with roughly 4.2% in the top ten. The specimen sequenced was PBMCs. These receptors were collected from a male donor in good health and CMV-seropositive.

This clone was detected only once. V is TRBV6-6 and J is TRBJ2-7; no definite D call. There are 13 residues in the CDR3. V lost 5 bases to trimming and J lost 4 bases, with 12 bases between them. Looked up from germline, CDR1 is MNHNY and CDR2 is SVGAGI (reference sequence). The CDR3 DNA reads TGTGCCAGCAGTAAGTCAGACTGGTACGAGCAGTACTTC. It translates to CASSKSDWYEQYF.

The chain has TRBV18 and TRBJ1-3; D not certain. Trimming cost V 6 bases and J 2 bases, with 14 bases left between them. This CDR3 is 15 amino acids long. In germline, CDR1 is KGHSH, CDR2 LQKENI. As DNA, the CDR3 is TGTGCCAGCTCCCCCGCTTCAAGAGCTGGAAACACCATATATTTT. Its protein is CASSPASRAGNTIYF.

V and J are TRBV10-2 and TRBJ2-7; no reliable D call. Germline CDR1 is WSHSY and CDR2 is SAAADI. V lost 2 bases to trimming and J lost 2 bases, with 4 bases between them. CDR3 length equals 12 residues. CDR3 protein: CASSEGPYEQYF. CDR3 bases: TGCGCCAGCAGTGAGGGGCCCTACGAGCAGTACTTC.

The V gene is TRBV7-3, the J gene TRBJ2-7; tentatively, D is TRBD1 (6 bases). The length of the CDR3 is 14 residues. Trimming removed 1 base from V and 5 bases from J, with 12 bases in between. Germline CDR1 reads SGHTA; CDR2 reads FQGTGA. The CDR3 spells CASSLRAGADEQYF. The DNA for the CDR3 is TGTGCCAGCAGCTTAAGAGCAGGGGCGGACGAGCAGTACTTC.

The V call is TRBV7-2, the J call TRBJ2-1; the match to TRBD2 covers 7 bases. The V and J ends lost 5 bases and 5 bases, in that order; junction bases with no gene match: 12. Germline V gene lookup returns CDR1 SGHTA and CDR2 FQGNSA. This CDR3 is 16 amino acids long. CDR3 sequence reads: CASSGQGLSGNNEQFF. The CDR3 DNA is TGTGCCAGCAGCGGCCAGGGACTATCCGGCAACAATGAGCAGTTCTTC.

The chain couples TRBV7-9 to TRBJ2-7, with 13 bases lining up with TRBD2. V trimming: 5 bases; J trimming: 12 bases; junction bases outside the gene matches: 10. Per germline, CDR1 SEHNR and CDR2 FQNEAQ (reference sequence). The CDR3 is made up of 14 amino acids. CDR3 sequence reads: CASSAELTSGRLYF. In DNA, the CDR3 is TGTGCCAGCAGCGCCGAGTTGACTAGCGGGAGGCTGTACTTC.

CDR3 residues: CASSPDKNYGYTF. The CDR3, as DNA: TGTGCCAGCTCACCCGACAAGAACTATGGCTACACCTTC. J is TRBJ1-2 and V is TRBV18, with D unclear. The V gene lost 3 bases and the J gene lost 2 bases, with 7 bases spanning the gap. CDR1 and CDR2 from the germline V gene are KGHSH and LQKENI. There are 13 residues in the CDR3.

The chain couples TRBV11-2 to TRBJ2-5, with 9 positions matching TRBD2. The CDR3 sequence is 15 residues long. Germline values: CDR1 SGHAT, CDR2 FQNNGV. The V and J ends lost 5 bases and 7 bases, in that order; junction bases with no gene match: 11. The CDR3 DNA is TGTGCCAGCAGCCCTATAGCGGGGGCCAGGGGGACCCAGTACTTC. This sequence encodes CASSPIAGARGTQYF.

CDR3 residues: CASSLATSGYQETQYF. The CDR3 nucleotides read TGTGCCAGCAGTTTGGCAACTAGCGGGTACCAAGAGACCCAGTACTTC. The chain uses TRBV28 and TRBJ2-5; 9 nucleotides line up with TRBD2. CDR1 and CDR2 from the germline V gene are MDHEN and SYDVKM. CDR3 length equals 16 residues. The V gene end was trimmed by 3 bases and the J gene end by 0 bases; junction bases not matched to a gene: 5.

The rearrangement uses TRBV7-9 and TRBJ1-2; D remains unclear. Germline CDR1 is SEHNR and CDR2 is FQNEAQ (reference sequence). The CDR3 contains 15 residues. V was pared by 1 base and J by 0 bases, with 9 bases between. CDR3 residues: CASSLGRGTNYGYTF. The CDR3 DNA is TGTGCCAGCAGCTTAGGACGGGGAACTAACTATGGCTACACCTTC.